A single sample gave rise to the 30 T cell receptor beta chains below, sequenced in a study of T-cell memory formation after mild COVID-19. MiXCR was run by TCRdb on the 5' RACE reads, yielding one entry per CDR3 protein. This table has over 150,000 distinct CDR3 sequences, about 18% appearing once. The sequencing input was PBMCs or a T cell subset sorted from them (not recorded which). The receptors here all came from a man aged 18 to 29 who had mild COVID-19 (a few samples of this study predate the infection). Cell type and time point are not known.

The rearrangement links TRBV4-1 to TRBJ2-6, with 8 bases lining up with TRBD1. Losses at the gene ends were 4 bases for V and 2 bases for J; bases not matched to a gene: 7. The CDR3 totals 17 residues. Germline V gene lookup returns CDR1 MGHRA and CDR2 YSYEKL. This CDR3 reads CASSPHRGRTGANVLTF. CDR3 bases: TGCGCCAGCAGCCCCCACAGGGGGAGAACTGGGGCCAACGTCCTGACTTTC.

A few counts support this clonotype. This chain connects TRBV28 to TRBJ1-1, with a possible D match to TRBD1 (5 bases). CDR1 and CDR2 (germline): MDHEN, SYDVKM. V dropped 9 bases and J dropped 0 bases, with 17 bases sitting between them. The CDR3 sequence is 15 residues long. CDR3 protein: CASDRGGMMNTEAFF. The CDR3 DNA reads as TGTGCCAGTGACCGCGGGGGGATGATGAACACTGAAGCTTTCTTT.

The V call is TRBV12-3 or TRBV12-4, the J call TRBJ1-1; D gene ambiguous. Deletions cut 1 base from V and 0 bases from J, with 9 bases between. This CDR3 is built from 15 residues. Here the CDR3 reads CASSLGHQMNTEAFF. The CDR3 region has the DNA TGTGCCAGCAGTTTAGGACACCAGATGAACACTGAAGCTTTCTTT.

V is TRBV7-2 and J is TRBJ2-2; 12 bases fit TRBD2. The trim removed 8 bases at V and 7 bases at J, leaving 8 bases unmatched. The length of the CDR3 is 15 residues. CDR1 is SGHTA, CDR2 FQGNSA, per germline. The DNA for the CDR3 is TGTGCCAGCGGGTTAGGACTAGCGGGGTACGGGGAGCTGTTTTTT. The encoded protein is CASGLGLAGYGELFF.

The chain employs TRBV4-3 and TRBJ1-5; the D is unclear. The CDR3 is 14 residues long. Trimming removed 2 bases at V and 2 bases at J, with 7 bases between. Looked up from germline, CDR1 is LGHNA and CDR2 is YSLEER. DNA for the CDR3: TGCGCCAGCAGCCAAAGCACAGGCAATCAGCCCCAGCATTTT. Protein sequence: CASSQSTGNQPQHF.

This clonotype occurred many times. J is TRBJ2-3 and V is TRBV6-2 or TRBV6-3; D tentatively fits TRBD1 or TRBD2 (6 bases each). This CDR3 spans 15 amino acids. The germline V gene encodes CDR1 MNHEY and CDR2 SVGEGT. The V and J ends lost 5 bases and 3 bases respectively, with 15 bases between them. For the CDR3, the DNA is TGTGCCAGCAGTCGGGGGCAAACCAATACAGATACGCAGTATTTT. Translated, it gives CASSRGQTNTDTQYF.

The gene calls are TRBV5-1 and TRBJ2-2; maybe TRBD2 (5 bases). The ends were cut back, 2 bases at V and 6 bases at J, with 11 bases in the middle. Germline V lookup: CDR1 SGHRS, CDR2 YFSETQ. There are 14 residues in the CDR3. The CDR3 reads CASSFGSDPGELFF. The CDR3 DNA reads TGCGCCAGCAGCTTTGGTAGCGACCCCGGGGAGCTGTTTTTT.

The V gene is TRBV7-2, the J gene TRBJ2-1; perhaps TRBD2 as D (5 bases). Germline V gene sequence: CDR1 SGHTA, CDR2 FQGNSA. The length of the CDR3 is 15 residues. Trimming stripped 7 bases from V and 0 bases from J, with 13 bases between. CDR3 in DNA: TGTGCCAGCACCCCGGGAATAGGCTCCTACAATGAGCAGTTCTTC. Protein sequence: CASTPGIGSYNEQFF.

V gene TRBV7-2 combines with J gene TRBJ1-1; D not resolved. The CDR3 has 14 amino acids. Germline-derived CDR1 and CDR2 are SGHTA and FQGNSA. Trimming cost V 1 base and J 5 bases, with 11 bases left between them. In nucleotides, the CDR3 is TGTGCCAGCAGCTTAGGCTGGGAATATACTGAAGCTTTCTTT. It translates to CASSLGWEYTEAFF.

V usage is TRBV5-1 and J usage is TRBJ2-2; 7 positions match TRBD1. CDR1 is SGHRS and CDR2 is YFSETQ in the germline V gene. J gave up 9 bases and V 0 bases, and 8 bases lay outside the gene matches. CDR3 length: 15 residues. The CDR3 DNA follows: TGCGCCAGCAGCTTGGTTTACAGGGGAACGAGGGAGCTGTTTTTT. Translating gives CASSLVYRGTRELFF.

V and J are TRBV29-1 and TRBJ2-3; 10 positions match TRBD1. V was pared by 6 bases and J by 2 bases, with 11 bases of the junction left unmatched. This CDR3 region has 16 residues. Germline V gives CDR1 SQVTM, CDR2 ANQGSEA. The CDR3 reads CSVGQGVFDDTDTQYF. The DNA for the CDR3 is TGCAGCGTCGGACAGGGGGTTTTCGATGACACAGATACGCAGTATTTT.

The chain carries TRBV7-2 and TRBJ1-2; D uncertain. From germline, CDR1 is SGHTA and CDR2 FQGNSA. The CDR3 consists of 14 residues. Between the trimmed V and J ends, which lost 5 bases and 2 bases, there was a span of 12 bases. CDR3 protein: CASSRLPSNYGYTF. CDR3 in DNA: TGTGCCAGCAGCCGGCTCCCGTCCAACTATGGCTACACCTTC.

The chain has TRBV18 and TRBJ2-1; 7 bases are a match to TRBD1. V lost 3 bases and J lost 1; bases outside the gene matches: 3. CDR3 length: 15 amino acids. Germline CDR1 is KGHSH and CDR2 is LQKENI. The CDR3 nucleotides read TGTGCCAGCTCACCTCCACAGGGGTCCTACAATGAGCAGTTCTTC. It translates to CASSPPQGSYNEQFF.

The chain has TRBV5-1 and TRBJ1-3; D gene uncertain. The CDR3 length is 15 residues. In germline, CDR1 is SGHRS, CDR2 YFSETQ. Deletions cut 0 bases from V and 3 bases from J, with 10 bases between. DNA for the CDR3: TGCGCCAGCAGCTTGGCCGTGGGTCATGGAAACACCATATATTTT. As protein: CASSLAVGHGNTIYF.

This clonotype was picked up a small number of times. The chain links TRBV5-1 to TRBJ2-2; the match to TRBD1 covers 8 bases. The CDR3 is 16 amino acids. Germline V gene lookup returns CDR1 SGHRS and CDR2 YFSETQ. V shed 0 bases, J shed 4 bases, and the junction held 5 bases outside the gene matches. CDR3 in amino acids: CASSLDQGAVTGELFF. As DNA, the CDR3 is TGCGCCAGCAGCTTGGATCAGGGGGCGGTCACCGGGGAGCTGTTTTTT.

This clonotype was seen a few times. The chain links TRBV29-1 to TRBJ2-7; D might be TRBD1 (6 bases). Trimming removed 7 bases at V and 1 base at J, with 14 bases between. Per germline, CDR1 SQVTM and CDR2 ANQGSEA. The length of the CDR3 is 13 residues. The CDR3 is CSAATGRSYEQYF. For the CDR3, the DNA is TGCAGCGCCGCGACAGGCCGATCCTACGAGCAGTACTTC.

The chain combines TRBV20-1 with TRBJ1-1, with 7 bases aligning to TRBD1. Germline CDR1 DFQATT, CDR2 SNEGSKA (reference sequence). Trimming cost V 1 base and J 0 bases; bases outside gene matches: 2. The CDR3 covers 14 residues. The CDR3 nucleotides are TGCAGTGCTAGAGCCGGGACAGTGAACACTGAAGCTTTCTTT. Its protein is CSARAGTVNTEAFF.

V and J are TRBV18 and TRBJ1-6; D call uncertain. V lost 2 bases to trimming and J lost 10 bases, with 21 bases between them. Germline V lookup: CDR1 KGHSH, CDR2 LQKENI. This CDR3 has 17 amino acids. CDR3 sequence reads: CASSPTGGGIGDSPLHF. In nucleotides, the CDR3 is TGTGCCAGCTCACCAACGGGAGGTGGGATCGGTGACTCACCCCTCCACTTT.

This clonotype was detected a few times. The gene calls are TRBV24-1 and TRBJ2-2; no reliable D call. Per germline, CDR1 KGHDR and CDR2 SFDVKD. This CDR3 is built from 13 residues. V was clipped by 3 bases and J by 4 bases, with 5 bases between them. The CDR3 is CATSDVGTGELFF. CDR3 DNA: TGTGCCACCAGTGATGTAGGCACCGGGGAGCTGTTTTTT.

The CDR3 bases are TGTGCCAGCAGACAGGGGGGGGTCAGCACAGATACGCAGTATTTT. Amino acid sequence: CASRQGGVSTDTQYF. The chain is built from TRBV27 and TRBJ2-3; D possibly corresponds to TRBD1 (8 bases). This CDR3 region has 15 residues. V was shortened by 6 bases and J by 0 bases, with 13 bases between the two germline ends. The germline gives CDR1 MNHEY, CDR2 SMNVEV (reference sequence).

This clonotype came up a few times. The chain recombines TRBV7-2 with TRBJ2-7, with TRBD2 matching over 13 bases. Trimming took 5 bases from V and 2 from J; bases not matched to a gene: 3. Germline V gives CDR1 SGHTA, CDR2 FQGNSA. CDR3 length: 15 residues. This chain's CDR3 is CASSQTSGGAYEQYV. DNA for the CDR3: TGTGCCAGCAGCCAAACTAGCGGGGGGGCCTACGAGCAGTACGTC.

The chain recombines TRBV5-1 with TRBJ2-3, with 7 nucleotides matching TRBD2. V lost 1 base and J lost 0; bases outside the gene matches: 14. This CDR3 contains 19 residues. Germline V gene sequence: CDR1 SGHRS, CDR2 YFSETQ. CDR3: CASSLPPGAGGSSTDTQYF. CDR3 in DNA: TGCGCCAGCAGCTTGCCCCCCGGAGCCGGGGGGTCTAGCACAGATACGCAGTATTTT.

The rearrangement joins TRBV6-5 to TRBJ1-2; 9 positions match TRBD1. The CDR3 totals 16 residues. V lost 6 bases, J lost 4 bases, and 12 bases stayed unmatched. Per the germline V gene, CDR1 is MNHEY and CDR2 is SVGAGI. For the CDR3, the DNA is TGTGCCAGCAGCCCTTGGACAGGGGCGTTGGGCTATGGCTACACCTTC. As protein: CASSPWTGALGYGYTF.

This clonotype was seen a handful of times. The chain uses TRBV3-1 and TRBJ2-7; no clear D gene. V shed 4 bases and J shed 6 bases, with 16 bases lying between them. This CDR3 is 14 amino acids long. Germline CDR1 is LGHDT and CDR2 is YNNKEL (reference sequence). CDR3 amino acids: CASSPHEGSLEQYF. CDR3 nucleotide sequence: TGTGCCAGCAGCCCCCACGAAGGGTCCCTCGAGCAGTACTTC.

The chain joins TRBV15 to TRBJ2-1; 8 bases map to TRBD1. The CDR3 totals 13 residues. J gave up 12 bases and V 2 bases, and 6 bases lay outside the gene matches. The germline CDR1 and CDR2 sequences are LNHNV and YYDKDF (reference sequence). The CDR3 region is CATSRTQGAPQFF. The CDR3 DNA follows: TGTGCCACCAGCAGAACGCAGGGGGCCCCGCAGTTCTTC.

This clonotype has just a few counts. This chain joins TRBV7-2 and TRBJ2-7, with D unresolved. The germline V and J ends were trimmed by 5 bases and 1 base, with 6 bases remaining between them. Germline V CDR1 and CDR2: SGHTA, FQGNSA. The CDR3 loop spans 12 amino acids. In DNA form, the CDR3 reads TGTGCCAGCAGCGGTGGTTCCTACGAGCAGTACTTC. The encoded protein is CASSGGSYEQYF.

There are a few counts of this clonotype. The chain uses TRBV20-1 and TRBJ1-2; D not certain. CDR1 DFQATT and CDR2 SNEGSKA come from the germline V gene (reference sequence). CDR3 size: 11 residues. Trimming stripped 6 bases from V and 1 base from J, with 6 bases between. The CDR3 here is CSARINYGYTF. The CDR3 DNA follows: TGCAGTGCACGCATTAACTATGGCTACACCTTC.

This sequence joins TRBV20-1 and TRBJ2-3; TRBD1 or TRBD2 may be the D gene (5 bases each). CDR3 length: 15 residues. Germline V lookup: CDR1 DFQATT, CDR2 SNEGSKA (reference sequence). V lost 3 bases and J 0 bases, leaving 13 bases between the germline ends. The CDR3 here is CSARRGGFSTDTQYF. CDR3 in DNA: TGCAGTGCTAGGAGGGGTGGATTTAGCACAGATACGCAGTATTTT.

The V and J genes are TRBV5-1 and TRBJ2-4; TRBD2 is a possible D gene (6 bases). Germline lookup yields CDR1 SGHRS and CDR2 YFSETQ. This CDR3 is 15 amino acids long. V was clipped by 4 bases and J by 0 bases, with 11 bases between them. In DNA form, the CDR3 reads TGCGCCAGCAGCGTGGAGGGTCTAGCCAAAAACATTCAGTACTTC. This translates into CASSVEGLAKNIQYF.

This chain uses TRBV11-2 with TRBJ2-3; unclear D gene. Germline CDR1 is SGHAT and CDR2 is FQNNGV. V gave up 4 bases and J gave up 14 bases, with 19 bases separating them. This CDR3 spans 13 amino acids. CDR3 amino acids: CASSSDPQTPPYF. In nucleotides, the CDR3 is TGTGCCAGCAGCTCCGACCCCCAAACCCCTCCGTATTTT.